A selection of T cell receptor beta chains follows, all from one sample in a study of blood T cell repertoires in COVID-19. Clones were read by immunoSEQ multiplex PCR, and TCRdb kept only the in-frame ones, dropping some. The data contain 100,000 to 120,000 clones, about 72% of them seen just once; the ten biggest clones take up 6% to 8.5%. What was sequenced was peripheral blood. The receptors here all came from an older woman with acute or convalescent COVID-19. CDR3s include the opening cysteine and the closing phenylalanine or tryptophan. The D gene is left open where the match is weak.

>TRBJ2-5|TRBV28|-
CASSLSRWTAGTQYF
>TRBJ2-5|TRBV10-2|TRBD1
CAIGTVAGGETQYF
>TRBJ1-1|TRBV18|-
CASSPRQESEAFF
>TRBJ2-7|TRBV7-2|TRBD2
CASSSGSSGGRTYEQYF
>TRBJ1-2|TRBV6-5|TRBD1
CASSLGTVNYGYTF
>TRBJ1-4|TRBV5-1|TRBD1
CASSVGQGRQEKLFF
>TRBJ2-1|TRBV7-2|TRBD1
CASSLAWRTGVVNEQFF
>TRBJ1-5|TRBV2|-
CASSGTLFSQPQHF
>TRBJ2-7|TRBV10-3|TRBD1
CAISGDRVGEQYF
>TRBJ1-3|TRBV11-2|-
CASSLVRENTIYF
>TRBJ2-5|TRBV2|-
CASSPRNQETQYF
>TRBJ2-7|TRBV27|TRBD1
CASSLLDRGFGVYEQYF
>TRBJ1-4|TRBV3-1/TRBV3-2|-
CASSQVGGEKLFF
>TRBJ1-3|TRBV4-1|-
CASSQEPYSGNTIYF
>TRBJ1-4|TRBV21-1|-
CASSSTGLTNEKLFF
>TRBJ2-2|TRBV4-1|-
CASKEQSNTGELFF
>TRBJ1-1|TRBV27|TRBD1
CASSPRQGYTEAFF
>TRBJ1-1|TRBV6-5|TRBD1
CASSQPGQGVKAFF
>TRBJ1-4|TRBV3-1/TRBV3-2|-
CASSQDAGEKLFF
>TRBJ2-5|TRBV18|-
CASSPSGLQETQYF
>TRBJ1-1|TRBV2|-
CASSSVANTEAFF
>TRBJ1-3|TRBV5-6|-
CASSGAGHSGNTIYF
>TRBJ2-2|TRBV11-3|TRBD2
CASSSNGGVSGELFF
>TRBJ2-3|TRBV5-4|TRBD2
CASSLGTSDDTQYF
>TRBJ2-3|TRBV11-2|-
CASSLVGGGGESTDTQYF
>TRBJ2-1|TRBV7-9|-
CASSVGQKWNEQFF
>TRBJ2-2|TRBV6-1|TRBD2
CASSDPSGGYGELFF
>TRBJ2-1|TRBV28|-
CASSSGNGARTSNNEQFF
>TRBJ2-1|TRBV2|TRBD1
CASSSQGSSYNEQFF
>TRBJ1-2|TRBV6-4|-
CASSEGAAYGYTF
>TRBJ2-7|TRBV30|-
CAWRMRGPYEQYF
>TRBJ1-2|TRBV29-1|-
CSVRTPRVDGYTF
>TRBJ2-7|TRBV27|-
CASSLLFSGSTDSYEQYF
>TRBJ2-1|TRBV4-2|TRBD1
CASSQGQGRDEQFF
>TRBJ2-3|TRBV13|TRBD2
CASSPKGTSVNTQYF
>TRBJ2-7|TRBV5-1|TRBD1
CASSSDRVTTEQYF
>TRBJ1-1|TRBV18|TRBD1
CASSPRPGGNTEAFF
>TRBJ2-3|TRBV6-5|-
CASTQGQLGADTQYF
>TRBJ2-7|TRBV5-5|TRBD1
CASSFLGQGAYEQYF
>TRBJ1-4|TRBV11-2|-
CASSLGRSDNEKLFF
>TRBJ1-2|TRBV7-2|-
CASSLVRQGSGYTF
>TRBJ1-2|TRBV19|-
CASSPTGYGYTF
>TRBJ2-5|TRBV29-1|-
CSVVPGGAGVETQYF
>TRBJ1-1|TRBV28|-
CATGALNTEAFF
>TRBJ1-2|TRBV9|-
CASSVDQVPAEGYTF
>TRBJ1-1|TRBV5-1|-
CASSLVPGETEAFF
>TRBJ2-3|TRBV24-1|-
CATSALGHTDTQYF
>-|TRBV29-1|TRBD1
CSVELGQGSQETQYF
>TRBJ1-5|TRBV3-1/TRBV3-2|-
CASSRGTAGEPQHF
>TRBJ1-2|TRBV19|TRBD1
CASGVETGFYGYTF
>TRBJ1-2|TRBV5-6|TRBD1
CASSSTRQGGIFGYTF
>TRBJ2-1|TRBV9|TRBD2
CASSAYPSRTRRYNEQFF
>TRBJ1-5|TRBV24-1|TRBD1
CATSEAGTGDYQPQHF
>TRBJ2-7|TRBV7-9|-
CASRRDSRAYEQYF
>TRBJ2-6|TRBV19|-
CASTTSGTGANVLTF